A single sample gave rise to the 22 T cell receptor beta chains below, sequenced in a study of PD-1 blockade in classical Hodgkin lymphoma. The time point denotes: cycle 4 day 1 (C4D1), after five to seven weeks of nivolumab. Every single patient, without exception, relapsed after autologous stem cell transplantation, and brentuximab vedotin exposure varied. Repertoires were generated with immunoSEQ multiplex PCR, while TCRdb's copy carries only in-frame clones and drops some. Of around 23,000 clones listed, approximately 87% are singletons. The material was peripheral blood mononuclear cells (PBMCs), obtained before the fourth cycle of nivolumab. All receptors come from a human donor with classical Hodgkin lymphoma.

This clone was picked up a small number of times. An end of the junction differs from the germline gene, which may be a read error. The CDR3 DNA sequence: TGTGCCAGCAGGGAAGGGGCGAGAGGTGGGAATCAGCCCCAGCATTTT. Amino acid sequence: CASREGARGGNQPQHF. V is TRBV2 and J is TRBJ1-5; tentative D call: TRBD1 (5 bases). The CDR3 extends over 16 amino acids. CDR1 and CDR2 from the germline V gene are SNHLY and FYNNEI.

The chain employs TRBV5-1 and TRBJ2-7; 7 bases match TRBD2. J gave up 0 bases and V 5 bases, and 5 bases lay outside the gene matches. Germline assignment: CDR1 SGHRS and CDR2 YFSETQ. This CDR3 is built from 14 residues. CDR3 region: CASRPGLLSYEQYF. The CDR3 nucleotides read TGCGCCAGCAGACCGGGACTACTCTCCTACGAGCAGTACTTC.

J is TRBJ1-1 and V is TRBV30; 7 nucleotides line up with TRBD1. The germline gives CDR1 GTSNPN, CDR2 SVGIG (reference sequence). The CDR3 length is 13 residues. Trimming took 1 base from V and 5 from J; bases not matched to a gene: 4. The CDR3 DNA is TGTGCCTGGAGTGCGGGACAGTGGACTGAAGCTTTCTTT. This sequence encodes CAWSAGQWTEAFF.

The chain carries TRBV6-1 and TRBJ1-4; 7 bases are shared with TRBD1. The CDR3 extends over 13 amino acids. CDR1 and CDR2 from the germline V gene are MNHNS and SASEGT. V dropped 4 bases and J dropped 7; count of bases not matched to a gene: 3. The CDR3 DNA reads TGTGCCAGCAGTGCGACAGGGCCTGAAAAACTGTTTTTT. It yields the protein CASSATGPEKLFF.

The rearrangement links TRBV5-5 to TRBJ2-1; TRBD2 aligns across 9 bases. In germline, CDR1 is SGHKS, CDR2 YYEKEE (reference sequence). The CDR3 covers 15 residues. Unmatched junction bases numbered 6, after V lost 5 bases and J lost 3 bases. CDR3 in amino acids: CASSWTSANYNEQFF. DNA for the CDR3: TGTGCCAGCAGTTGGACTAGCGCGAACTACAATGAGCAGTTCTTC.

The chain links TRBV2 to TRBJ2-7; a possible D gene is TRBD1 (6 bases). This CDR3 region has 16 residues. Germline V gene sequence: CDR1 SNHLY, CDR2 FYNNEI. The ends were cut back, 0 bases at V and 0 bases at J, with 12 bases in the middle. CDR3 amino acids: CASSEAGTPPSYEQYF. The CDR3 coding sequence is TGTGCCAGCAGTGAAGCGGGGACACCACCCTCCTACGAGCAGTACTTC.

The chain links TRBV11-2 to TRBJ2-7; D may be TRBD2 (5 bases). CDR1 and CDR2 (germline): SGHAT, FQNNGV. V dropped 5 bases and J dropped 5 bases, with 13 bases sitting between them. CDR3 length: 13 residues. The CDR3 loop is CASSSPTTHEQYF. Written as DNA, the CDR3 is TGTGCCAGCAGCAGTCCGACTACTCACGAGCAGTACTTC.

This chain links TRBV6-1 with TRBJ2-1; D gene ambiguous. The V gene's germline CDR1 is MNHNS and CDR2 SASEGT. The CDR3 totals 12 residues. V gave up 5 bases and J gave up 5 bases, with 7 bases separating them. The CDR3 protein is CASSSQNNEQFF. DNA of the CDR3: TGTGCCAGCAGTTCGCAGAACAATGAGCAGTTCTTC.

V and J are TRBV5-1 and TRBJ2-1; 9 bases are shared with TRBD1. Germline CDR1 SGHRS, CDR2 YFSETQ. The V gene end was trimmed by 3 bases and the J gene end by 4 bases; junction bases not matched to a gene: 5. The CDR3 has 15 amino acids. CDR3 region: CASSSGQGNYNEQFF. In DNA form, the CDR3 reads TGCGCCAGCAGCTCGGGACAGGGTAATTACAATGAGCAGTTCTTC. The full variable domain, completed using reference TRBV5-1 and TRBJ2-1, is KAGVTQTPRYLIKTRGQQVTLSCSPISGHRSVSWYQQTPGQGLQFLFEYFSETQRNKGNFPGRFSGRQFSNSRSEMNVSTLELGDSALYLCASSSGQGNYNEQFFGPGTRLTVL.

V is TRBV4-2 and J is TRBJ2-7, with 10 bases identical to TRBD2. The germline gives CDR1 LGHNA, CDR2 YNFKEQ. CDR3 length: 15 amino acids. Trimming at V came to 6 bases and at J to 0 bases, leaving 5 bases not matched to a gene. The CDR3 here is CASSQRGGSSYEQYF. The CDR3 DNA sequence: TGTGCCAGCAGTCAGCGGGGGGGGAGCTCCTACGAGCAGTACTTC.

The chain recombines TRBV2 with TRBJ2-1; possible D gene TRBD2, 6 bases. This CDR3 contains 11 residues. From germline, CDR1 is SNHLY and CDR2 FYNNEI. With 6 bases removed from V and 12 bases from J, the gap between germline ends came to 12 bases. This CDR3 reads CASSVTRVQFF. The CDR3 nucleotides read TGTGCCAGCAGCGTGACTAGAGTGCAGTTCTTC.

The genes are TRBV11-2 and TRBJ2-2; tentatively, D is TRBD1 (6 bases). V lost 5 bases to trimming and J lost 7 bases, with 11 bases between them. Germline V gives CDR1 SGHAT, CDR2 FQNNGV. The CDR3 length is 13 residues. CDR3 bases: TGTGCCAGCAGCCAACAGGGCGTCGGGGAGCTGTTTTTT. Translating it yields CASSQQGVGELFF. Full variable domain (missing parts from reference TRBV11-2 and TRBJ2-2): EAGVAQSPRYKIIEKRQSVAFWCNPISGHATLYWYQQILGQGPKLLIQFQNNGVVDDSQLPKDRFSAERLKGVDSTLKIQPAKLEDSAVYLCASSQQGVGELFFGEGSRLTVL.

V is TRBV2 and J is TRBJ2-7, with D possibly matching TRBD1 (5 bases). The CDR3 extends over 13 amino acids. The germline CDR1 and CDR2 sequences are SNHLY and FYNNEI. Trimming removed 8 bases at V and 0 bases at J, with 11 bases between. The CDR3 protein is CASLRQNSYEQYF. CDR3 nucleotides: TGTGCCAGCTTGAGACAGAACTCCTACGAGCAGTACTTC.

The chain has TRBV2 and TRBJ2-2; D is possibly TRBD2 (5 bases). CDR3 size: 15 residues. V was pared by 2 bases and J by 5 bases, with 12 bases between. Germline CDR1 and CDR2: SNHLY and FYNNEI. The CDR3 region is CASSERGIITGELFF. The CDR3 DNA reads TGTGCCAGCAGTGAACGAGGGATTATAACCGGGGAGCTGTTTTTT.

The genes are TRBV7-7 and TRBJ2-5, with a possible D match to TRBD1 (6 bases). V lost 5 bases and J lost 5, with 18 bases in between. Germline-derived CDR1 and CDR2 are SSHAT and FNYEAQ (reference sequence). CDR3 size: 15 residues. CDR3 DNA: TGTGCCAGCAGCCCCGTTTTTCAGGGGAGTGAGACCCAGTACTTC. Protein product: CASSPVFQGSETQYF.

The rearrangement uses TRBV10-2 and TRBJ2-1, with TRBD1 matching over 8 bases. Germline V gives CDR1 WSHSY, CDR2 SAAADI. The CDR3 runs 16 residues. V gave up 4 bases and J gave up 7 bases; unmatched junction bases: 12. The DNA for the CDR3 is TGCGCCAGCAGTGTTAACCAGCGGACAGGGACAAATGAGCAGTTCTTC. Translating gives CASSVNQRTGTNEQFF.

The CDR3 sequence: CASSLPGTVNTGELFF. CDR3 bases: TGTGCCAGCAGCTTACCGGGGACAGTGAACACCGGGGAGCTGTTTTTT. The rearrangement joins TRBV7-9 to TRBJ2-2; 7 nucleotides agree with TRBD1. The CDR3 is made up of 16 amino acids. V dropped 2 bases and J dropped 1; count of bases not matched to a gene: 4. From germline, CDR1 is SEHNR and CDR2 FQNEAQ (reference sequence).

This clone was observed a few times. CDR3 amino acids: CASSSDRESPLHF. CDR3 coding DNA: TGTGCCAGCAGCTCGGACAGGGAATCACCCCTCCACTTT. V is TRBV7-9 and J is TRBJ1-6, with 8 nucleotides matching TRBD1. This CDR3 comprises 13 residues. The V gene's germline CDR1 is SEHNR and CDR2 FQNEAQ (reference sequence). J was trimmed by 10 bases and V by 4 bases; bases with no gene match: 3.

The CDR3 reads CASSNRDRGLNSPLHF. As DNA, the CDR3 is TGTGCCAGCAGCAACCGGGACAGGGGTCTTAATTCACCCCTCCACTTT. J is TRBJ1-6 and V is TRBV5-6, with 10 bases that match TRBD1. V shed 4 bases and J 6 bases; nucleotides not matched to a gene: 7. The CDR3 is made up of 16 amino acids. Germline V gene lookup returns CDR1 SGHDT and CDR2 YYEEEE.

V and J are TRBV6-4 and TRBJ2-3; TRBD1 matches at 7 bases. CDR1 is MRHNA and CDR2 is SNTAGT in the germline V gene. Germline trimming cut 6 bases from V and 1 base from J; bases unmatched to any gene: 1. The CDR3 is 13 amino acids. DNA for the CDR3: TGTGCCAGCAGGGGGACAGGCACAGATACGCAGTATTTT. This sequence encodes CASRGTGTDTQYF.

The J gene is TRBJ2-7, the V gene TRBV6-5, with D possibly TRBD1 on 6 matching bases. The V end was cut by 2 bases, the J end by 0 bases, with 14 bases between. The germline V gene encodes CDR1 MNHEY and CDR2 SVGAGI. This CDR3 is built from 16 residues. DNA of the CDR3: TGTGCCAGCAGTTACGGTACGGACAGAAGCTCCTACGAGCAGTACTTC. Translating it yields CASSYGTDRSSYEQYF.

The table lists this clone with a count of one. V and J are TRBV30 and TRBJ2-7; a possible D gene is TRBD1 (7 bases). Trimming pared 3 bases from V and 6 bases from J, leaving 9 bases between. Germline V CDR1 and CDR2: GTSNPN, SVGIG (reference sequence). This CDR3 is 11 amino acids long. Written as DNA, the CDR3 is TGTGCCTGGAGCCAGGGGGGCGAGCAGTACTTC. Residues: CAWSQGGEQYF.